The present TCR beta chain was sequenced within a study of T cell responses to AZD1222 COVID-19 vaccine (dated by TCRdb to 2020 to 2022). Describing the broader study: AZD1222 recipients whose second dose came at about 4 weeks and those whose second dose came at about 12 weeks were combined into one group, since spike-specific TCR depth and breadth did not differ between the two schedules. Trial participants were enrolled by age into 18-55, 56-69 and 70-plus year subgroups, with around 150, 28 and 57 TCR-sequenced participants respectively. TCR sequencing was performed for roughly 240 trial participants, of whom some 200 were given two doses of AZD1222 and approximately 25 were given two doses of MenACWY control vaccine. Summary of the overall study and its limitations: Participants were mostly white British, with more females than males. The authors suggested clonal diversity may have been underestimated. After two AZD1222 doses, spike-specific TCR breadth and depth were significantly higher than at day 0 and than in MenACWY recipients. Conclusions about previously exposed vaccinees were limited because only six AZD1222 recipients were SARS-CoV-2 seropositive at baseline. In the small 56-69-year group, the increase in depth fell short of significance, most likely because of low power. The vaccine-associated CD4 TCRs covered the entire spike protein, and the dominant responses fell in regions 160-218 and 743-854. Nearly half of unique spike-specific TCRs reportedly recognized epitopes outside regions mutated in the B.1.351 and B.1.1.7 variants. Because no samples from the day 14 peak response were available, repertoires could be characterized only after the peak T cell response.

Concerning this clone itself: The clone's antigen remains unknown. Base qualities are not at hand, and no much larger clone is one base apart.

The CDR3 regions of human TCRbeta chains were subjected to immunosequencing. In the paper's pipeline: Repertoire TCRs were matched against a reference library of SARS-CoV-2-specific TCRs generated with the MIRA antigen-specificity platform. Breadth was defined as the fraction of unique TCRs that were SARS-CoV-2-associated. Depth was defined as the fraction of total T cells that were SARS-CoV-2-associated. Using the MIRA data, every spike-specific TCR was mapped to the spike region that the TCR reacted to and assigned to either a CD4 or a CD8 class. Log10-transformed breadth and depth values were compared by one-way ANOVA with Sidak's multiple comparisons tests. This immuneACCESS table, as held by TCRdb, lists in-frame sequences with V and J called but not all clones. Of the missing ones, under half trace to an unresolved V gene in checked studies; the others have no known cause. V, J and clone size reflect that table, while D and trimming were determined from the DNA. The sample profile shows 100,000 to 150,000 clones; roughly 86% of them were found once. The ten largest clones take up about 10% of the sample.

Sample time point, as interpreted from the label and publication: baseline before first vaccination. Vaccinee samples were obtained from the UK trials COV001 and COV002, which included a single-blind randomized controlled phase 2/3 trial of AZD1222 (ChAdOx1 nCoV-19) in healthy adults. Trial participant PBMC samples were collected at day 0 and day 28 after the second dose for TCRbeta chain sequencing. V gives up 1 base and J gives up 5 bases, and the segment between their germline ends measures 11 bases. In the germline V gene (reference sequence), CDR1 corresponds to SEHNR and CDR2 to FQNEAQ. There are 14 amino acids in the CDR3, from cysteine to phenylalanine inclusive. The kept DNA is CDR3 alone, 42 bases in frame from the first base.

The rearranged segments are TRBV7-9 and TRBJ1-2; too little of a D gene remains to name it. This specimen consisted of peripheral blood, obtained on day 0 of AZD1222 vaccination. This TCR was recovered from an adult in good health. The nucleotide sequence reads TGTGCCAGCAGCTTAGTTCAGGACCCTTATGGCTACACCTTC. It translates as CASSLVQDPYGYTF.